This T cell receptor beta chain was retrieved from a study of blood T cell repertoires in COVID-19. In the study overall: The United States, Italy and Spain provided the acute and convalescent COVID-19 samples. Sample material is recorded as cDNA or gDNA derived from T cells, B-cell-depleted T cells, or PBMCs.

CDR1 and CDR2 (germline): LNHNV, YYDKDF (reference sequence). The CDR3 runs 16 residues. V was clipped by 0 bases and J by 1 base; unmatched bases: 4. Authors' data handling: Amplification from reference gene primers served as the basis for estimated nucleated cell counts. Here immunoSEQ multiplex PCR was the method, and the copy in TCRdb shows in-frame clones only, minus some. The D gene and trimming were derived from the DNA, and the V and J assignments and clone size from that table. The sample records under 300,000 clones, nearly 85% being singletons. Material: peripheral blood. The TCR comes from a human donor in a cohort sampled during active COVID-19. The rearrangement links TRBV15 to TRBJ1-1; 8 positions agree with TRBD1. The CDR3 is CATSRDYGQGNTEAFF. The DNA for the CDR3 is TGTGCCACCAGCAGAGATTACGGACAGGGGAACACTGAAGCTTTCTTT.